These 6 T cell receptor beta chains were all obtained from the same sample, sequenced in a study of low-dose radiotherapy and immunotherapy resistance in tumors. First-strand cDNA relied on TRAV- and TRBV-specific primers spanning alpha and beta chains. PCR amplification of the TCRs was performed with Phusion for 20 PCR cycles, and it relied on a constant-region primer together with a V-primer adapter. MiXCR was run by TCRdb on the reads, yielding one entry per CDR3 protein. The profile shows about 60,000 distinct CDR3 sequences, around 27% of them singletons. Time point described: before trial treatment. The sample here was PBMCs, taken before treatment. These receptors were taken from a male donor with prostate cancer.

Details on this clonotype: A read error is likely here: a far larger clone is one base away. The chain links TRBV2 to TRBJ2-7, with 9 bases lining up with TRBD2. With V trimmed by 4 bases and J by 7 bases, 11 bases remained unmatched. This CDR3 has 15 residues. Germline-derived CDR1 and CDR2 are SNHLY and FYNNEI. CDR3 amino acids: CASSVRGGDYNEQYF. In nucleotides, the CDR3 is TGTGCCAGCAGTGTCCGCGGGGGGGACTACAATGAGCAGTACTTC.

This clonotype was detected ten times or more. In DNA, the CDR3 is TGCGCCAGCAGCCGGACAGGGGGCAACGGCGAGCAGTACTTC. Amino acids: CASSRTGGNGEQYF. The J gene is TRBJ2-7, the V gene TRBV5-1; 11 nucleotides match TRBD1. The CDR3 runs 14 residues. J gave up 6 bases and V 4 bases, and 6 bases lay outside the gene matches. CDR1 is SGHRS, CDR2 YFSETQ, per germline. The full variable domain, completed using reference TRBV5-1 and TRBJ2-7, is KAGVTQTPRYLIKTRGQQVTLSCSPISGHRSVSWYQQTPGQGLQFLFEYFSETQRNKGNFPGRFSGRQFSNSRSEMNVSTLELGDSALYLCASSRTGGNGEQYFGPGTRLTVT.

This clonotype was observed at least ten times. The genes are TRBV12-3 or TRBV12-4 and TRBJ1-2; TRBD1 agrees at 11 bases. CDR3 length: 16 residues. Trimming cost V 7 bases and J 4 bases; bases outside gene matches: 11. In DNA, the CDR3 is TGTGCCAGCACCTTCCGGGACAGGGGGGAGAGCTATGGCTACACCTTC. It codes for CASTFRDRGESYGYTF.

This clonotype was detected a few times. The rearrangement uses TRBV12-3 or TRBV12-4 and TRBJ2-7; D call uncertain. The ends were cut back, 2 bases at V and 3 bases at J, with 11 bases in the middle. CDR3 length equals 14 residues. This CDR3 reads CASSLWLGSYEQYF. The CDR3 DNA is TGTGCCAGCAGTTTATGGCTGGGAAGCTACGAGCAGTACTTC.

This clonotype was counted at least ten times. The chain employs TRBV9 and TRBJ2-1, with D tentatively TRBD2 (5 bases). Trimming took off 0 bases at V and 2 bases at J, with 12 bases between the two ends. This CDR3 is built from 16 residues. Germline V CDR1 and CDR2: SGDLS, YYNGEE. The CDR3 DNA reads TGTGCCAGCAGCGTAGTCGCGGGCCAAACCTACAATGAGCAGTTCTTC. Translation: CASSVVAGQTYNEQFF.

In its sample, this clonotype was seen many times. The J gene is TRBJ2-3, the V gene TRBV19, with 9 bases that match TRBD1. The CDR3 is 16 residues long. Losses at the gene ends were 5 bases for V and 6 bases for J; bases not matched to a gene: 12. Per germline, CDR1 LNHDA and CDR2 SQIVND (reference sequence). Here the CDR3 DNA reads TGTGCCAGTAGTCCCAACCTACAGGGGGCCGTGGATACGCAGTATTTT. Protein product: CASSPNLQGAVDTQYF. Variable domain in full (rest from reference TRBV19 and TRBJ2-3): DGGITQSPKYLFRKEGQNVTLSCEQNLNHDAMYWYRQDPGQGLRLIYYSQIVNDFQKGDIAEGYSVSREKKESFPLTVTSAQKNPTAFYLCASSPNLQGAVDTQYFGPGTRLTVL.